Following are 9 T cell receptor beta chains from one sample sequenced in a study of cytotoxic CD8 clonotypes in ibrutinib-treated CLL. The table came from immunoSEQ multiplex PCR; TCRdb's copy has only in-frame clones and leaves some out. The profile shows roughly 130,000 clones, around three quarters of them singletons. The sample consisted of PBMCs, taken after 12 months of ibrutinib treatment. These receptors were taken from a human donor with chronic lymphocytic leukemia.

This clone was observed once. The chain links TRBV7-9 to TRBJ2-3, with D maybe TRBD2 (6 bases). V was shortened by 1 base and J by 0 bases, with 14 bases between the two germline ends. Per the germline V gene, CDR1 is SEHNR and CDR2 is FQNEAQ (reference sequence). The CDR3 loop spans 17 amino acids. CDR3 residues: CASSLVRLAASTDTQYF. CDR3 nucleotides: TGTGCCAGCAGCTTAGTTAGGTTAGCGGCGAGCACAGATACGCAGTATTTT.

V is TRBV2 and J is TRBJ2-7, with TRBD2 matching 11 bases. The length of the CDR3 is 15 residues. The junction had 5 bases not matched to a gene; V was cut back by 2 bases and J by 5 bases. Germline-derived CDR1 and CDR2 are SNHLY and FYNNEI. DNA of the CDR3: TGTGCCAGCAGTGAATTCCCTAGCGGGAGGAACGAGCAGTACTTC. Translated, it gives CASSEFPSGRNEQYF.

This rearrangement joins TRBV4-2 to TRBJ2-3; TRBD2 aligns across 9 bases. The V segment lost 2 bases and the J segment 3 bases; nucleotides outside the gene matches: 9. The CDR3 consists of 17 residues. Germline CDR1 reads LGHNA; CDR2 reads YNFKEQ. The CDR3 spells CASSQYRSGSSTDTQYF. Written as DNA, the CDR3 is TGTGCCAGCAGCCAATATCGTAGCGGGAGCTCGACAGATACGCAGTATTTT.

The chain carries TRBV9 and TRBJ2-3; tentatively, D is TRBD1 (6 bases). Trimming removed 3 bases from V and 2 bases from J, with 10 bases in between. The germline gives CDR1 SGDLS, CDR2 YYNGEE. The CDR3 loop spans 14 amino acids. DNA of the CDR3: TGTGCCAGCAGCGCAAGGGGGACCACAGATACGCAGTATTTT. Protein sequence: CASSARGTTDTQYF.

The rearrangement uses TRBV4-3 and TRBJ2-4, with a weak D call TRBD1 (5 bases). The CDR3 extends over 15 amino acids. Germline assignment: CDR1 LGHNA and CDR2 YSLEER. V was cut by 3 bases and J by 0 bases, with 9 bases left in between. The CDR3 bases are TGCGCCAGCAGCCAGCAGACAGTAGCCAAAAACATTCAGTACTTC. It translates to CASSQQTVAKNIQYF.

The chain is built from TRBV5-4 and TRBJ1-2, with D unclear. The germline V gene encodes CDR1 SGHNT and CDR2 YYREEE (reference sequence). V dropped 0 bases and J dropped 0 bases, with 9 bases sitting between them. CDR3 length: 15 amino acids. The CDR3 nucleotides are TGTGCCAGCAGCTTGGGAGGCACCGCTAACTATGGCTACACCTTC. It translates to CASSLGGTANYGYTF. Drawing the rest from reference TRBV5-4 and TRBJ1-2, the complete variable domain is ETGVTQSPTHLIKTRGQQVTLRCSSQSGHNTVSWYQQALGQGPQFIFQYYREEENGRGNFPPRFSGLQFPNYSSELNVNALELDDSALYLCASSLGGTANYGYTFGSGTRLTVV.

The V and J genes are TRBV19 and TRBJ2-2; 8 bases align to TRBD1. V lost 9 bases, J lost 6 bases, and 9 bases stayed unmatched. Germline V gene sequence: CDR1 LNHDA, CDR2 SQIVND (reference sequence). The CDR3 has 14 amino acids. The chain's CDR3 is CASNRQGMAGELFF. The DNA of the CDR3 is TGTGCCAGCAACCGACAGGGGATGGCCGGGGAGCTGTTTTTT.

The CDR3 region has the DNA TGTGCCAGCTCGAGCGGGAGGGCCCTCACCGGGGAGCTGTTTTTT. This gives the protein CASSSGRALTGELFF. The chain employs TRBV19 and TRBJ2-2, with 10 bases lining up with TRBD2. Germline loops: CDR1 LNHDA, CDR2 SQIVND (reference sequence). This CDR3 contains 15 residues. With V trimmed by 9 bases and J by 4 bases, 8 bases remained unmatched.

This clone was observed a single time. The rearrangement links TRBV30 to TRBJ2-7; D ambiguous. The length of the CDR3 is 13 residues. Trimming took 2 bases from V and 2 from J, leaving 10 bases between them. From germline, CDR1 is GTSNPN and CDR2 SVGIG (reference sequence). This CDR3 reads CAWSPRAPYEQYF. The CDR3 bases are TGTGCCTGGAGTCCTAGGGCACCCTACGAGCAGTACTTC. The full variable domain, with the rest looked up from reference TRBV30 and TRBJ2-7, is SQTIHQWPATLVQPVGSPLSLECTVEGTSNPNLYWYRQAAGRGLQLLFYSVGIGQISSEVPQNLSASRPQDRQFILSSKKLLLSDSGFYLCAWSPRAPYEQYFGPGTRLTVT.